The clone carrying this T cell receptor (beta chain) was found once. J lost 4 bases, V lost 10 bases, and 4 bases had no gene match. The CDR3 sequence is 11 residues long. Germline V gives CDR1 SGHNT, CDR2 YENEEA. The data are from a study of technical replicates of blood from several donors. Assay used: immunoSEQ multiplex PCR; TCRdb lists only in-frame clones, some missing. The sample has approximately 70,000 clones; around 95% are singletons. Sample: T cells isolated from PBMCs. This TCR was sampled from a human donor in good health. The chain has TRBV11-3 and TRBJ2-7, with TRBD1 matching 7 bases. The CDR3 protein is CATGGRYEQYF. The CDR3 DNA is TGTGCCACAGGGGGTCGGTACGAGCAGTACTTC.